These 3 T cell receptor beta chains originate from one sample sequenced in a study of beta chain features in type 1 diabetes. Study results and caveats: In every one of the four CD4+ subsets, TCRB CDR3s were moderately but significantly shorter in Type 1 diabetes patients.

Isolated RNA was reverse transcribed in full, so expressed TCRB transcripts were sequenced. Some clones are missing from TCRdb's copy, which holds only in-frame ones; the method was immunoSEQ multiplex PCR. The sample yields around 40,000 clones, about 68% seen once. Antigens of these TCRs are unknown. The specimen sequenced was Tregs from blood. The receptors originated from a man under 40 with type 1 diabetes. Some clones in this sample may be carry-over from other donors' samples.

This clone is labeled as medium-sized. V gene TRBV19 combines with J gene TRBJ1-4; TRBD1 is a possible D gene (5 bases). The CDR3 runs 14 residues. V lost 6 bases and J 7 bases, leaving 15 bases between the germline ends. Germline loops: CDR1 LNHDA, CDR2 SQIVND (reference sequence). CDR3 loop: CASRSGVGFEKLFF. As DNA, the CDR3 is TGTGCCAGTAGGTCGGGGGTTGGTTTTGAAAAACTGTTTTTT.

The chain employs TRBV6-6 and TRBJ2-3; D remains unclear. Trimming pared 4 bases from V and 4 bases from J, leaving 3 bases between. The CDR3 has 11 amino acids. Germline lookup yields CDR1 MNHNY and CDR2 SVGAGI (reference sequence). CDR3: CASSSADTQYF. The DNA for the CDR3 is TGTGCCAGCAGTTCTGCAGATACGCAGTATTTT.

The CDR3 DNA reads TGTGCCAGGACTGGATCCGAGCAGTACTTC. As protein: CARTGSEQYF. The rearrangement links TRBV9 to TRBJ2-5; the D is unclear. With the DNA end fitting TRBJ2-7 better, the J assignment may be wrong. The CDR3 totals 10 residues. Germline V gene sequence: CDR1 SGDLS, CDR2 YYNGEE.